This T cell receptor beta chain was observed in a study of metastatic and nonmetastatic thyroid tumors. On the study more broadly: Malignant and benign thyroid patients had repertoires compared in peripheral blood and tumor or nodule tissue.

The study's findings and limits: TCR beta diversity was reportedly significantly higher in malignant thyroid tumors than benign nodules, in blood and tumor.

The entire patient cohort was treatment-naive prior to thyroid surgery. This clone was counted ten times or more. Its antigen is undetermined. Trimming took 4 bases from V and 6 from J, leaving 12 bases between them. This CDR3 has 13 amino acids. Germline CDR1 reads LGHDT; CDR2 reads YNNKEL (reference sequence). In the source study's methods: Differences in CDR3 between clinicopathological groups were drawn on to build a classifier intended to discriminate distant-metastatic papillary thyroid cancer patients. With MiXCR, TCRdb reprocessed the PCR reads. TCRdb's processing, not the authors', yielded these V and J calls. This table has roughly 53,000 clones, approximately 22% appearing once.

Sample: blood. The rearrangement joins TRBV3-1 to TRBJ1-1, with D perhaps TRBD1 (6 bases). The origin of this receptor is a female donor with papillary thyroid cancer or a benign thyroid nodule (not recorded which). Some clones in this sample may be carry-over from other donors' samples. In DNA form, the CDR3 reads TGTGCCAGCAGCCCACAGGGTATCGCTGAAGCTTTCTTT. Protein sequence: CASSPQGIAEAFF.